The entry that follows covers one T cell receptor beta chain sequence. The antigen remains unidentified. This specimen belongs to a study of cytomegalovirus exposure and HLA in healthy donors. The CDR3 length is 14 residues. Trimming removed 2 bases at V and 1 base at J, with 8 bases between. Germline CDR1 and CDR2: SEHNR and FQNEAQ (reference sequence). Regarding the study as a whole: Among the CMV-associated chains, three were confirmed in vitro as specific for CMV antigens. Rare TCR sequences predominated, though certain public TCRs were found in many donors.

Libraries were prepared by immunoSEQ multiplex PCR; TCRdb keeps only in-frame clonotypes and omits some of them. The repertoire holds roughly 130,000 clones, with more than 70% as singletons. The source of this sequence is a man aged 25 to 40 in good health and CMV-seronegative. The chain uses TRBV7-9 and TRBJ1-1, with unresolved D. Material: PBMCs. CDR3: CASSLLRSNTEAFF. The CDR3 DNA is TGTGCCAGCAGCTTACTACGGTCGAACACTGAAGCTTTCTTT.